The 15 T cell receptor beta chains below were found in one sample sequenced in a study of T cell responses to AZD1222 COVID-19 vaccine. The repertoire was sequenced with immunoSEQ multiplex PCR; TCRdb's copy has only in-frame clones and lacks some. Among fewer than 200,000 clones listed, 90% to 95% were seen once. This sample comprised peripheral blood, obtained on day 0 of AZD1222 vaccination. Receptor source: an adult in good health.

The genes are TRBV19 and TRBJ1-5; TRBD1 aligns across 12 bases. Trimming at V came to 6 bases and at J to 0 bases, leaving 9 bases not matched to a gene. This CDR3 comprises 18 residues. In germline, CDR1 is LNHDA, CDR2 SQIVND (reference sequence). CDR3 in DNA: TGTGCCAGTAGGCGGGGGGGACAGGGGGCCCTTAGCAATCAGCCCCAGCATTTT. Translated: CASRRGGQGALSNQPQHF.

V gene TRBV7-9 combines with J gene TRBJ2-1; TRBD1 matches 10 bases. Germline lookup yields CDR1 SEHNR and CDR2 FQNEAQ (reference sequence). The V gene end was trimmed by 3 bases and the J gene end by 7 bases; junction bases not matched to a gene: 3. The CDR3 has 14 amino acids. The CDR3 DNA reads TGTGCCAGCAGCTTGACAGGGGGCAGGAATGAGCAGTTCTTC. Translating it yields CASSLTGGRNEQFF.

The V call is TRBV7-2, the J call TRBJ1-1, with 9 bases matching TRBD1. CDR1 and CDR2 (germline): SGHTA, FQGNSA. The CDR3 is made up of 15 amino acids. Unmatched junction bases numbered 4, after V lost 4 bases and J lost 1 base. CDR3 nucleotides: TGTGCCAGCAGCTCCGGGACAGGGAGGAACACTGAAGCTTTCTTT. Protein product: CASSSGTGRNTEAFF.

The chain combines TRBV6-5 with TRBJ1-1; TRBD1 might be the D (5 bases). The germline gives CDR1 MNHEY, CDR2 SVGAGI. This CDR3 has 15 residues. The ends were cut back, 7 bases at V and 0 bases at J, with 15 bases in the middle. CDR3 in DNA: TGTGCCAGCAACCGCCCGACAGATTTGAACACTGAAGCTTTCTTT. This encodes CASNRPTDLNTEAFF.

For this clone: One end of the junction varies from germline; a read error may be responsible. V usage is TRBV4-3 and J usage is TRBJ2-6; 10 bases are a match to TRBD1. Looked up from germline, CDR1 is LGHNA and CDR2 is YSLEER. This CDR3 contains 19 residues. DNA for the CDR3: TGCGCCAGCAGCAAAGACCGGGACAGGGGAATCGTTGGGGCCAACGTCCTGACTTTC. Translated, it gives CASSKDRDRGIVGANVLTF.

The chain carries TRBV27 and TRBJ2-7; 8 bases fit TRBD1. The CDR3 loop spans 17 amino acids. After removal of 3 bases from V and 5 bases from J, the junction contained 15 bases not matched to a gene. Germline CDR1 is MNHEY and CDR2 is SMNVEV (reference sequence). The CDR3 loop is CASSFLASRQGKNEQYF. The DNA of the CDR3 is TGTGCCAGCAGTTTCCTTGCCTCCAGACAGGGGAAGAACGAGCAGTACTTC.

J is TRBJ1-1 and V is TRBV2; D ambiguous. V shed 1 base and J shed 5 bases, with 8 bases lying between them. CDR3 length: 13 residues. The germline gives CDR1 SNHLY, CDR2 FYNNEI. CDR3: CASSEVQLTEAFF. CDR3 in DNA: TGTGCCAGCAGTGAAGTTCAGCTTACTGAAGCTTTCTTT.

Comment on this clone: Compared with germline, one end of the junction differs, possibly owing to a read error. The J gene is TRBJ2-7, the V gene TRBV3-1 (or the pseudogene TRBV3-2); TRBD2 might be the D (6 bases). The CDR3 runs 12 residues. The germline V gene has CDR1 LGHDT and CDR2 YNNKEL (reference sequence). The CDR3 sequence is CASTQSGREQYF. The CDR3 bases are TGTGCCAGCACCCAAAGCGGGCGGGAGCAGTACTTC.

This chain joins TRBV11-2 and TRBJ2-3, with 13 bases fitting TRBD2. Germline V gives CDR1 SGHAT, CDR2 FQNNGV. The V gene end was trimmed by 5 bases and the J gene end by 4 bases; junction bases not matched to a gene: 3. The CDR3 is 15 residues long. For the CDR3, the DNA is TGTGCCAGCAGCCAAACTAGCGGGGGGGCAGATACGCAGTATTTT. Amino acid sequence: CASSQTSGGADTQYF.

The chain couples TRBV2 to TRBJ2-3; D could derive from TRBD1 or TRBD2 (5 bases each). The CDR3 runs 16 residues. Germline V gene lookup returns CDR1 SNHLY and CDR2 FYNNEI. Trimming left V 4 bases short and J 0 bases short, with 14 bases between. The CDR3 region has the DNA TGTGCCAGCAGTGTTCTTCGGGGACCTAGCACAGATACGCAGTATTTT. Encoded protein: CASSVLRGPSTDTQYF.

The rearrangement uses TRBV7-3 and TRBJ2-7; TRBD1 matches at 7 bases. V gave up 5 bases and J gave up 7 bases; unmatched junction bases: 5. Germline values: CDR1 SGHTA, CDR2 FQGTGA. This CDR3 spans 12 amino acids. The CDR3 nucleotides are TGTGCCAGCAGCCAAAGCAGGGGGGAGCAGTACTTC. This encodes CASSQSRGEQYF.

The gene calls are TRBV27 and TRBJ2-7, with 7 nucleotides matching TRBD1. Germline-derived CDR1 and CDR2 are MNHEY and SMNVEV (reference sequence). V gave up 6 bases and J gave up 2 bases; unmatched junction bases: 7. The CDR3 totals 14 residues. CDR3: CASRTSGQPYEQYF. The CDR3 region has the DNA TGTGCCAGCAGGACGTCGGGACAGCCCTACGAGCAGTACTTC.

The chain has TRBV6-5 and TRBJ1-2; D ambiguous. CDR1 is MNHEY and CDR2 is SVGAGI in the germline V gene. This CDR3 is built from 15 residues. V was clipped by 7 bases and J by 0 bases, with 15 bases between them. This CDR3 is CASTGSRAANYGYTF. The DNA for the CDR3 is TGTGCCAGCACCGGGTCGCGGGCAGCTAACTATGGCTACACCTTC.

The chain couples TRBV19 to TRBJ1-2; TRBD1 agrees at 8 bases. Germline CDR1 is LNHDA and CDR2 is SQIVND (reference sequence). V lost 7 bases and J lost 3; bases outside the gene matches: 4. CDR3 length equals 13 residues. The CDR3 is CASKTGGDYGYTF. The CDR3 region has the DNA TGTGCCAGTAAAACAGGGGGGGACTATGGCTACACCTTC.

This chain links TRBV27 with TRBJ1-1; D is uncertain. The germline gives CDR1 MNHEY, CDR2 SMNVEV (reference sequence). The CDR3 has 11 amino acids. The V and J ends lost 6 bases and 3 bases respectively, with 5 bases between them. CDR3 sequence: CASSGYTEAFF. The CDR3 DNA reads as TGTGCCAGCAGCGGATACACTGAAGCTTTCTTT.